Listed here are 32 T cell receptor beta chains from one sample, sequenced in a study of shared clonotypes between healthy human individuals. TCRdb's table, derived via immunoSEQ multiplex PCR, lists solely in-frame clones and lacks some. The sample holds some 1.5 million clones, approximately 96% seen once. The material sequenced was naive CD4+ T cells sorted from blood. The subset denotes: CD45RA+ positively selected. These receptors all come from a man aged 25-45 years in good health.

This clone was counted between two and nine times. The CDR3 reads CASSFTGAVTDTQYF. The CDR3 DNA is TGTGCCAGCAGCTTTACGGGAGCTGTCACAGATACGCAGTATTTT. The genes are TRBV7-9 and TRBJ2-3; D perhaps matches TRBD2 (6 bases). Germline V gene sequence: CDR1 SEHNR, CDR2 FQNEAQ (reference sequence). The CDR3 consists of 15 residues. Between the trimmed V and J ends, which lost 3 bases and 2 bases, there was a span of 12 bases.

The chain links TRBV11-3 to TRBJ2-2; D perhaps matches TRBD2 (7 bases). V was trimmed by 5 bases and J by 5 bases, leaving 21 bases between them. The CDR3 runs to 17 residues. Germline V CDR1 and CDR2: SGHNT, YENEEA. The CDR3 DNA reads TGTGCCAGCAGCCAGGACCGGGGGGCAGCGCTGACCGGGGAGCTGTTTTTT. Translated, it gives CASSQDRGAALTGELFF.

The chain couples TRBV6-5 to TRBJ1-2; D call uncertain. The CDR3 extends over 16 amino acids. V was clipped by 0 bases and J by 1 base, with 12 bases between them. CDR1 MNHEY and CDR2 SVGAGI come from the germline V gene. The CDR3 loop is CASSYSGLEDNYGYTF. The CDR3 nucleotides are TGTGCCAGCAGTTACTCGGGCTTGGAGGATAACTATGGCTACACCTTC.

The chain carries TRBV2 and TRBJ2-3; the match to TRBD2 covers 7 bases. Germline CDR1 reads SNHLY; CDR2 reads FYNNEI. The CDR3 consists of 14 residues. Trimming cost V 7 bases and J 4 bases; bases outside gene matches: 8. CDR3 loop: CASTTTSVADTQYF. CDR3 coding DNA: TGTGCCAGCACTACCACTAGCGTCGCAGATACGCAGTATTTT.

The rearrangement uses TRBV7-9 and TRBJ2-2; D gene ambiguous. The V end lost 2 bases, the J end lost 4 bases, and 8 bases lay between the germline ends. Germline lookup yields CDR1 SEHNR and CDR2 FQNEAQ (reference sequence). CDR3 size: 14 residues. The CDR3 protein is CASSLITTTGELFF. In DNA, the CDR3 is TGTGCCAGCAGCTTAATTACCACCACCGGGGAGCTGTTTTTT.

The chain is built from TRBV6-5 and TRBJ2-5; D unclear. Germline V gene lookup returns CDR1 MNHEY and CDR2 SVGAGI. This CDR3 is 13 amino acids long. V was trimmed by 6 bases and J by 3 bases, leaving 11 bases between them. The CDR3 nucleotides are TGTGCCAGCAGGCCGGACGGAGAAGAGACCCAGTACTTC. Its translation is CASRPDGEETQYF.

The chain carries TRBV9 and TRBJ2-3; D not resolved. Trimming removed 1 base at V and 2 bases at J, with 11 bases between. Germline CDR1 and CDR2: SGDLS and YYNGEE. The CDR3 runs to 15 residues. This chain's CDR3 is CASSVSSGPTDTQYF. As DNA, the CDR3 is TGTGCCAGCAGCGTATCATCCGGCCCCACAGATACGCAGTATTTT.

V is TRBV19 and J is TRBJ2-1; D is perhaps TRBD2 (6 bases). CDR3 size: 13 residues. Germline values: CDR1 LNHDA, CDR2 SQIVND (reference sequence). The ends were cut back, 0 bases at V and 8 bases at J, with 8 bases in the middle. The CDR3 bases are TGTGCCAGTAGTATAGATCCGGGAGATGAGCAGTTCTTC. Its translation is CASSIDPGDEQFF.

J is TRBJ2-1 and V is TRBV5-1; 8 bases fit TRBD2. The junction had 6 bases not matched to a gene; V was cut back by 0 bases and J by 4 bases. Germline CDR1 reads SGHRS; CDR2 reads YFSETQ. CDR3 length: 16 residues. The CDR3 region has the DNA TGCGCCAGCAGCTTGGCCCAGAGCGGGAGTTACAATGAGCAGTTCTTC. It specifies CASSLAQSGSYNEQFF.

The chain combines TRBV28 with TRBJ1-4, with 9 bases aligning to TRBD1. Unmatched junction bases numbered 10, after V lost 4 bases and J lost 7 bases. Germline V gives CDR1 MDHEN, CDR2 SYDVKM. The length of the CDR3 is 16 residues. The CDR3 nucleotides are TGTGCCAGCAGTTACCCTTGGACAGGGGAGGCTGAAAAACTGTTTTTT. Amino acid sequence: CASSYPWTGEAEKLFF.

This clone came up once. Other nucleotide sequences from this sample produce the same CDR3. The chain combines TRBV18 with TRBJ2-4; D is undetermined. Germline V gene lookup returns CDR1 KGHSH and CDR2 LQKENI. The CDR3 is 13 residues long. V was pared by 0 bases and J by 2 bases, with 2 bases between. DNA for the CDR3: TGTGCCAGCTCACCACCTTCCAAAAACATTCAGTACTTC. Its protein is CASSPPSKNIQYF.

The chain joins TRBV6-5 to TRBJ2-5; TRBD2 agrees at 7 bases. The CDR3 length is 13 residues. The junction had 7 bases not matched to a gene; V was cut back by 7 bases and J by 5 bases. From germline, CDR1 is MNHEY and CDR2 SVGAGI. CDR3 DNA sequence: TGTGCCAGCACCACGTGGGGGGGGGAGACCCAGTACTTC. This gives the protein CASTTWGGETQYF.

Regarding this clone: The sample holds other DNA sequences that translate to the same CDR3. The CDR3 bases are TGTGCCAGCAGCCGGGACAGGGGAACAGATACGCAGTATTTT. Protein sequence: CASSRDRGTDTQYF. The chain couples TRBV7-2 to TRBJ2-3, with TRBD1 matching over 10 bases. Losses at the gene ends were 5 bases for V and 3 bases for J; bases not matched to a gene: 2. Germline V gene lookup returns CDR1 SGHTA and CDR2 FQGNSA. The CDR3 runs 14 residues.

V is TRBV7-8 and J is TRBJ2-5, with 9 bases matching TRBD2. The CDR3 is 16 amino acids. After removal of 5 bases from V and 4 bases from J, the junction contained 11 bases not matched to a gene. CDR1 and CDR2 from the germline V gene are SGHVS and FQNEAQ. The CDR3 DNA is TGTGCCAGCAGCAGGACTTATTTTAGCGGGAGAGAGACCCAGTACTTC. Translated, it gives CASSRTYFSGRETQYF.

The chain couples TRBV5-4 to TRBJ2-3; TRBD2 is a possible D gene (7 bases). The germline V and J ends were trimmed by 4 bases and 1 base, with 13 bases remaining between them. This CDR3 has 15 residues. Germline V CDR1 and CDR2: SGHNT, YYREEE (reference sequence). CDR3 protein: CASSRGGFGTDTQYF. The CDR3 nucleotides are TGTGCCAGCAGCAGGGGGGGGTTTGGCACAGATACGCAGTATTTT.

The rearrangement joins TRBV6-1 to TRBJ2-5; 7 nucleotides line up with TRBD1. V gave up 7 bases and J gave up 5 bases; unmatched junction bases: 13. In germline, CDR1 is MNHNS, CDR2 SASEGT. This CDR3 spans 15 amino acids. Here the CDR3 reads CASNSDNRGGETQYF. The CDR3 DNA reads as TGTGCCAGCAATTCTGATAACAGGGGCGGTGAGACCCAGTACTTC.

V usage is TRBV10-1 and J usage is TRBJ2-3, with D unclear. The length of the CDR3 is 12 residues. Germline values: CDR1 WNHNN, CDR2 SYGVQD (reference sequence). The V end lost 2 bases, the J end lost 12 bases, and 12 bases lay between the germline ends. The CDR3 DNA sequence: TGCGCCAGCAGTGAGCCAGGAAGGAATCAGTATTTT. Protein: CASSEPGRNQYF.

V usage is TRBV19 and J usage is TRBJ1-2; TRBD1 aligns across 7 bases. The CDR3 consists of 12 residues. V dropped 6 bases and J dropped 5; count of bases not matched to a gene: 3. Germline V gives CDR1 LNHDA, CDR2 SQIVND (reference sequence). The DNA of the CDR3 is TGTGCCAGTAGCAAGACAGGGTATGGCTACACCTTC. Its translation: CASSKTGYGYTF.

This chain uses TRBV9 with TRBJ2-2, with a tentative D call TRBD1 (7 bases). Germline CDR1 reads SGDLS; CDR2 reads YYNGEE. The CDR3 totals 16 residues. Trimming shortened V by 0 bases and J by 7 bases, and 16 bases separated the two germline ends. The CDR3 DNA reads TGTGCCAGCAGCGTAGTCCGCAGGGGGGCTTTCGGGGAGCTGTTTTTT. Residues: CASSVVRRGAFGELFF.

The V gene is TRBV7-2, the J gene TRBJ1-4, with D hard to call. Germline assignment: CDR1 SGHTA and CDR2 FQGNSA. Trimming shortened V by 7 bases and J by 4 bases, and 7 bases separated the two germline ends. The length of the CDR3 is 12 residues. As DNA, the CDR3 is TGTGCCAGCACCAATCGTAATGAAAAACTGTTTTTT. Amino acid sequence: CASTNRNEKLFF.

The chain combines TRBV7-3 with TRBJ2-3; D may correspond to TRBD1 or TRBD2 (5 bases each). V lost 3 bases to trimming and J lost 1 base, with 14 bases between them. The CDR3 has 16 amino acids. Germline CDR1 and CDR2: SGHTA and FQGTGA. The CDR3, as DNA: TGTGCCAGCAGCTTGGGACCGTCCATCGGCACAGATACGCAGTATTTT. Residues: CASSLGPSIGTDTQYF.

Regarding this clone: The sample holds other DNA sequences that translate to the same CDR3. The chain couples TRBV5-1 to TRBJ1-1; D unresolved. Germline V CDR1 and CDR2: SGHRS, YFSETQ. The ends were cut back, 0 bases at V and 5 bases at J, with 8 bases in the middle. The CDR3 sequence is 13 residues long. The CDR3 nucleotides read TGCGCCAGCAGCTTGGCCGTCGATACTGAAGCTTTCTTT. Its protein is CASSLAVDTEAFF.

The CDR3 loop reads CASSLSAGGTNYGYTF. Here the CDR3 DNA reads TGTGCCAGCAGCTTGTCGGCAGGGGGTACTAACTATGGCTACACCTTC. The chain recombines TRBV5-6 with TRBJ1-2; the match to TRBD1 covers 7 bases. The germline gives CDR1 SGHDT, CDR2 YYEEEE. V lost 1 base to trimming and J lost 0 bases; unmatched junction nucleotides: 6. This CDR3 has 16 amino acids.

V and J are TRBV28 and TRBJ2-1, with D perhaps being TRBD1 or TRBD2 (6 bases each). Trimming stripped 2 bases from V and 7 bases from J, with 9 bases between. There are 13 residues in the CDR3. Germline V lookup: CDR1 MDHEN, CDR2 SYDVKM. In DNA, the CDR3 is TGTGCCAGCAGTTTACTAGGGGGGAATGAGCAGTTCTTC. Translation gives CASSLLGGNEQFF.

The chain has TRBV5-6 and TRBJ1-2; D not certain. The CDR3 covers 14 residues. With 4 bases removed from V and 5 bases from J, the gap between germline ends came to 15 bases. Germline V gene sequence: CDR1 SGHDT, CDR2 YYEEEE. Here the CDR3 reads CASSLRHGSYGYTF. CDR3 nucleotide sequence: TGTGCCAGCAGCCTCCGACACGGGTCATATGGCTACACCTTC.

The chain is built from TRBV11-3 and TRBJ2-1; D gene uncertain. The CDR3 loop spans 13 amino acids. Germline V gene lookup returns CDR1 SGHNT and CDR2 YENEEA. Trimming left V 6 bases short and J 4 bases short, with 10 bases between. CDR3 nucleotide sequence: TGTGCCAGCAGTAAAGGGCCTTACAATGAGCAGTTCTTC. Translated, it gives CASSKGPYNEQFF.

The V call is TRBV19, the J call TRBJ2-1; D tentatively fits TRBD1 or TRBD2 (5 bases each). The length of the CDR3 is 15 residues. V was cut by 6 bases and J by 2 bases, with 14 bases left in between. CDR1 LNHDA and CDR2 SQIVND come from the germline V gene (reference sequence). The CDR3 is CASSPRGEAYNEQFF. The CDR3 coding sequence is TGTGCCAGTAGCCCTAGGGGAGAGGCCTACAATGAGCAGTTCTTC.

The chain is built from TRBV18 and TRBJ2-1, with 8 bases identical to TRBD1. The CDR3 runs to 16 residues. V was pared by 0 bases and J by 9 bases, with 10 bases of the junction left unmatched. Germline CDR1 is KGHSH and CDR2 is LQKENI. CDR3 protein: CASSPPSQGAFGEQFF. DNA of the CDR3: TGTGCCAGCTCACCACCGTCCCAGGGGGCGTTCGGTGAGCAGTTCTTC.

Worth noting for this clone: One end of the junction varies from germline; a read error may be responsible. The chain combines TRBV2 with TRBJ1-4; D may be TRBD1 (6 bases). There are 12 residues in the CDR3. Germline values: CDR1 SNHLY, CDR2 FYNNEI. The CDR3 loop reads CASRGRGEKLFF. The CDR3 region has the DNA TGTGCAAGCAGGGGTCGGGGTGAAAAACTGTTTTTT.

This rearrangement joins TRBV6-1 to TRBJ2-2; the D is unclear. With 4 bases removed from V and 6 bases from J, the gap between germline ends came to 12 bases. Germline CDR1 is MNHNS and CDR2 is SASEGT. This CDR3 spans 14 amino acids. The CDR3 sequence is CASSALRTAGELFF. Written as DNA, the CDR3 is TGTGCCAGCAGTGCCCTACGGACGGCCGGGGAGCTGTTTTTT.

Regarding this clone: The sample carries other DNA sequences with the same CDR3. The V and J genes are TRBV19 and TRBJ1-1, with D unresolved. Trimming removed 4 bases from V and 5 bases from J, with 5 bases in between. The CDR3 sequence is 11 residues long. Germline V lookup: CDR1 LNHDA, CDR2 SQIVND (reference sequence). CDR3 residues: CASSRWTEAFF. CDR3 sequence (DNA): TGTGCCAGTAGTAGATGGACTGAAGCTTTCTTT.

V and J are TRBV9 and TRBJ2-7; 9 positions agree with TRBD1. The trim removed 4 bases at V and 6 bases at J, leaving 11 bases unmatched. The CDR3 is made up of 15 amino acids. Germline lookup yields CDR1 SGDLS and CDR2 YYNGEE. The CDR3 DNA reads TGTGCCAGCAGCCCCCGGACAGGGGCCCCGTCCGAGCAGTACTTC. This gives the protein CASSPRTGAPSEQYF. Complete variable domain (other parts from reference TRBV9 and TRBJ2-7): DSGVTQTPKHLITATGQRVTLRCSPRSGDLSVYWYQQSLDQGLQFLIQYYNGEERAKGNILERFSAQQFPDLHSELNLSSLELGDSALYFCASSPRTGAPSEQYFGPGTRLTVT.